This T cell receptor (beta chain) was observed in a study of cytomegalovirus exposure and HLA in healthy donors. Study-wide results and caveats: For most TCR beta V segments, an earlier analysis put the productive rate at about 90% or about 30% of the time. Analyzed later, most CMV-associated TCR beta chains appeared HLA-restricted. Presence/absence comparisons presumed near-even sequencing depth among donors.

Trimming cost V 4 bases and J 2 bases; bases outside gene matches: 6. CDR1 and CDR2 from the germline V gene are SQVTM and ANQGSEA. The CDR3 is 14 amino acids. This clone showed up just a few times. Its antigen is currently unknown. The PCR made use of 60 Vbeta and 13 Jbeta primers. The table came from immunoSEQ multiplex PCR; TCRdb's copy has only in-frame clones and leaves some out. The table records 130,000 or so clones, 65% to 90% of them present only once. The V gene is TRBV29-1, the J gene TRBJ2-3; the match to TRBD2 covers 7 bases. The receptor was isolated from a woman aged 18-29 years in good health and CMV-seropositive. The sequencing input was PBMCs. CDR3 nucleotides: TGCAGCGTTGCAAGCGGGGAATCCACAGATACGCAGTATTTT. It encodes CSVASGESTDTQYF.